This is a list of T cell receptor beta chains from one sample in a study of T cell responses to AZD1222 COVID-19 vaccine. The method was immunoSEQ multiplex PCR; TCRdb's version includes in-frame clones alone and lacks a portion of them. This table has roughly 180,000 clones, around 93% appearing once. Source: peripheral blood, taken on day 0 of AZD1222 vaccination. These receptors came from an adult in good health. The CDR3 runs from the conserved cysteine through the conserved F or W. The D gene is left open where the match is weak. The listing skips clone size in some rows; elsewhere it reads once, few, many or a size class.

j_call clone_size cdr3_length v_call d_call cdr3_nt cdr3_aa
TRBJ2-3 . 16 TRBV5-4 . TGTGCCAGCAGCTGGATGAACGGGAGATCTGCGGATACGCAGTATTTT CASSWMNGRSADTQYF
TRBJ2-7 once 14 TRBV4-2 . TGTGCCAGCAGCCAAGATCACAGGAACGACGAGCAGTACTTC CASSQDHRNDEQYF
TRBJ1-2 . 17 TRBV27 TRBD1 TGTGCCAGCAGTTCCCAGCCCCCGGGACAGGGGGCCCATGGCTACACCTTC CASSSQPPGQGAHGYTF
TRBJ2-3 . 18 TRBV3-1/TRBV3-2 . TGTGCCAGCAGCCAACAACGTGGGACCGCCCTGTCCCCAGATACGCAGTATTTT CASSQQRGTALSPDTQYF
TRBJ1-1 . 14 TRBV30 . TGTGCCTGGGCCCAGGGGATCGGGAACACTGAAGCTTTCTTT CAWAQGIGNTEAFF
TRBJ2-3 . 15 TRBV15 . TGTGCCACCAGCAGAGTTGCGGAGAGCACAGATACGCAGTATTTT CATSRVAESTDTQYF
TRBJ1-4 . 14 TRBV27 . TGTGCCAGCAGCCTGCTGGGGAGGGGTGAAAAACTGTTTTTT CASSLLGRGEKLFF
TRBJ2-7 . 15 TRBV2 . TGTGCCAGCAGTGGCCCACCCCTTAACTCCTACGAGCAGTACTTC CASSGPPLNSYEQYF
TRBJ1-2 . 14 TRBV15 . TGTGCCACCAGCAGACTAGAGGGTTTCTCTGGCTACACCTTC CATSRLEGFSGYTF
TRBJ2-2 . 16 TRBV27 . TGTGCCACCAATAGGGCGTTTATGGGGGCCACCGGGGAGCTGTTTTTT CATNRAFMGATGELFF
TRBJ2-2 . 15 TRBV27 . TGTGCCAGCAGGGCTCGGCCAGGGGTATCCGGGGAGCTGTTTTTT CASRARPGVSGELFF
TRBJ2-6 . 18 TRBV27 . TGTGCCAGCAGTTTATCGCAGGGAAGTATCTCTGGGGCCAACGTCCTGACTTTC CASSLSQGSISGANVLTF
TRBJ2-1 . 16 TRBV19 TRBD2 TGTGCCAGTACCAAACCCCCAGCGGGAGGGCCCAATGAGCAGTTCTTC CASTKPPAGGPNEQFF
TRBJ2-1 . 17 TRBV15 . TGTGCCACCAGCAGAGATGTTCGGGACGGAAGCTACAATGAGCAGTTCTTC CATSRDVRDGSYNEQFF
TRBJ1-5 . 13 TRBV29-1 TRBD1 TGCAGCGTTGTGACAGGGGTTCTTCAGCCCCAGCATTTT CSVVTGVLQPQHF
TRBJ1-1 . 11 TRBV20-1 . TGCAGTGCAAGGGGGGACACTGAAGCTTTCTTT CSARGDTEAFF
TRBJ1-2 . 15 TRBV19 . TGTGCCAGTAGTATAACATTGGGGACTAGCTATGGCTACACCTTC CASSITLGTSYGYTF
TRBJ1-2 . 11 TRBV20-1 . TGCAGTGCTAAGCCTAACTATGGCTACACCTTC CSAKPNYGYTF
TRBJ2-7 . 14 TRBV9 TRBD1 TGTGCCAGCAGCGGAGTAGGGGACAGCAACGAGCAGTACTTC CASSGVGDSNEQYF
TRBJ1-2 . 14 TRBV7-9 . TGTGCCAGCAGCCCTATAACACCCGGGACAAGCTACACCTTC CASSPITPGTSYTF
TRBJ1-1 . 13 TRBV30 . TGTGCCCGGAGTTGGGACACGAAGACTGAAGCTTTCTTT CARSWDTKTEAFF
TRBJ2-5 . 15 TRBV28 . TGTGCCAGCAGTAAACCCGGACAGCTCCGGGAGACCCAGTACTTC CASSKPGQLRETQYF
TRBJ2-7 . 15 TRBV7-3 . TGTGCCAGCAGCCACCAGGGCCCGAGCTCCTACGAGCAGTACTTC CASSHQGPSSYEQYF
TRBJ2-7 . 13 TRBV24-1 . TGTGCCACCAGTGATTCAGTTTCCTACGAGCAGTACTTC CATSDSVSYEQYF
TRBJ1-1 . 17 TRBV7-9 . TGTGCCAGCAGCCCCGAGGGGTGGGGTAGTGTGAACACTGAAGCTTTCTTT CASSPEGWGSVNTEAFF
TRBJ1-2 . 15 TRBV29-1 . TGCAGCGTTGATTTTGGTGGGGCTTCTGGCTATGGCTACACCTTC CSVDFGGASGYGYTF
TRBJ1-3 once 13 TRBV30 . TGTGCCTGGAGCGCAGGGGCTGGAAACACCATATATTTT CAWSAGAGNTIYF
TRBJ1-3 . 14 TRBV28 . TGTGCCAGCAGTTTGTACAGACCTGGAAACACCATATATTTT CASSLYRPGNTIYF
TRBJ1-1 . 15 TRBV5-4 . TGTGCCAGCAGCTTCCCTGGGGCCGGAGGCACTGAAGCTTTCTTT CASSFPGAGGTEAFF
TRBJ2-2 . 14 TRBV7-9 . TGTGCCAGCAGCGGGAGCATGGACACCGGGGAGCTGTTTTTT CASSGSMDTGELFF
TRBJ1-2 . 15 TRBV4-3 . TGCGCCAGCAGCCAGAACCGGGACAACAACTATGGCTACACCTTC CASSQNRDNNYGYTF
TRBJ2-7 . 15 TRBV15 . TGTGCCACCAGCAGGCATCACAAGGGGAACTACGAGCAGTACTTC CATSRHHKGNYEQYF
TRBJ1-2 . 13 TRBV30 TRBD1 TGTGCCTGGAGAGGCACAGGGGTCGGTGGCTACACCTTC CAWRGTGVGGYTF
TRBJ2-1 . 15 TRBV9 TRBD2 TGTGCCAGCAGCGAGACTAGCGGGAGGGCCTTTGAGCAGTTCTTC CASSETSGRAFEQFF
TRBJ2-3 . 15 TRBV7-6 . TGTGCCAGCAGCTTAGCGGGTCTACTCACAGATACGCAGTATTTT CASSLAGLLTDTQYF
TRBJ1-2 . 14 TRBV28 . TGTGCCAGCACCTGGGGGGGCGGGGGCTATGGCTACACCTTC CASTWGGGGYGYTF
TRBJ1-4 . 17 TRBV21-1 . TGTGCCAGCAGCCCCTGGACAGGGGGCGCGTCTAATGAAAAACTGTTTTTT CASSPWTGGASNEKLFF
TRBJ2-2 . 14 TRBV9 . TGTGCCAGCAGCGTTTTGGGTTCCACCGGGGAGCTGTTTTTT CASSVLGSTGELFF
TRBJ2-2 . 15 TRBV5-1 . TGCGCCAGCACGGGGCTGGCCGCGAACACCGGGGAGCTGTTTTTT CASTGLAANTGELFF
TRBJ2-5 . 15 TRBV5-4 TRBD2 TGTGCCAGCAGCTCCCCGACTAGCGGCCAAGAGACCCAGTACTTC CASSSPTSGQETQYF
TRBJ2-7 . 13 TRBV29-1 . TGCAGCGTTGAGTCCGGCAGAGGGGAAGAGCAGTACTTC CSVESGRGEEQYF
TRBJ2-5 . 14 TRBV6-1 . TGTGCCAGCAGTGATGTTTACGGGAGAGAGACCCAGTACTTC CASSDVYGRETQYF
TRBJ2-7 . 13 TRBV19 . TGTGCCAGTAGTTCATACACCAACTACGAGCAGTACTTC CASSSYTNYEQYF
TRBJ2-2 . 15 TRBV5-4 TRBD1 TGTGCCAGCAGCCCCGGGACAGGGCGAACCGGGGAGCTGTTTTTT CASSPGTGRTGELFF
TRBJ1-1 . 14 TRBV3-1/TRBV3-2 . TGTGCCAGCAGCCAAGGACAGCTGAACACTGAAGCTTTCTTT CASSQGQLNTEAFF
TRBJ2-3 . 17 TRBV5-6 . TGTGCCAGCAGCTTGGAGATTAGAAGGACTAATACAGATACGCAGTATTTT CASSLEIRRTNTDTQYF
TRBJ1-6 few 14 TRBV4-2 . TGTGCCAGCAGCCAACGGGTTGATAATTCACCCCTCCACTTT CASSQRVDNSPLHF
TRBJ1-5 . 14 TRBV18 . TGTGCCAGCTCACCAAACGGACCCAATCAGCCCCAGCATTTT CASSPNGPNQPQHF
TRBJ2-2 . 14 TRBV30 . TGTGCCTGGAGTGTACTTACGGGGTTCGGGGAGCTGTTTTTT CAWSVLTGFGELFF
TRBJ2-7 . 15 TRBV29-1 TRBD1 TGCAGCGTTGGATCGGACAGGCGGGCTCGGGGAGAGCAGTACTTC CSVGSDRRARGEQYF
TRBJ2-3 . 13 TRBV2 . TGTGCCAGCAGTGAAGATCACACAGATACGCAGTATTTT CASSEDHTDTQYF
TRBJ2-2 . 13 TRBV12-3/TRBV12-4 . TGTGCCAGCAGGACAGGAAACACCGGGGAGCTGTTTTTT CASRTGNTGELFF